Each of the 2 T cell receptor beta chains below was sequenced from the same sample in a study of blood T cell repertoires in COVID-19. Only in-frame clones appear in the TCRdb table, and some are missing; sequencing was by immunoSEQ multiplex PCR. This table holds roughly 240,000 clones, around 85% found once. Material: PBMCs or T cells enriched from blood (not recorded which). Every receptor here comes from a woman between 50 and 59 years old with acute COVID-19.

This clone was picked up one time. The rearrangement links TRBV18 to TRBJ2-7; D might be TRBD1 (6 bases). With 5 bases removed from V and 0 bases from J, the gap between germline ends came to 11 bases. The V gene's germline CDR1 is KGHSH and CDR2 LQKENI. The CDR3 runs 14 residues. The chain's CDR3 is CASSSRQDSYEQYF. DNA of the CDR3: TGTGCCAGCTCATCTCGACAGGACTCCTACGAGCAGTACTTC.

The chain links TRBV5-1 to TRBJ1-2; the match to TRBD1 covers 7 bases. With 4 bases clipped from V and 4 bases from J, the junction kept 7 bases outside the gene matches. The CDR3 spans 14 residues. Per the germline V gene, CDR1 is SGHRS and CDR2 is YFSETQ. CDR3 amino acids: CASSVPTGRYGYTF. CDR3 DNA sequence: TGCGCCAGCAGCGTCCCGACAGGGCGCTATGGCTACACCTTC.